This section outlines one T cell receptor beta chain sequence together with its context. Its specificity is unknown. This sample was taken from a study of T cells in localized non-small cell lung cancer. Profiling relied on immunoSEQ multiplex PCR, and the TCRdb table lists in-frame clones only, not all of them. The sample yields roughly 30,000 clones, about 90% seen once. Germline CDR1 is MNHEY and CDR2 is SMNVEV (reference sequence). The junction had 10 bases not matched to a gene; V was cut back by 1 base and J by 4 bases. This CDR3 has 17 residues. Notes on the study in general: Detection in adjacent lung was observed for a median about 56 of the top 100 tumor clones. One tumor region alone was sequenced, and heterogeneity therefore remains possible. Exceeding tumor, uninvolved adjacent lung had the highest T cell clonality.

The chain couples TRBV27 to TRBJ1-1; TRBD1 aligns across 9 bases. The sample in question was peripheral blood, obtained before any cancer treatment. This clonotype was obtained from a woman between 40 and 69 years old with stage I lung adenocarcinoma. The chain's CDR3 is CASSLFGQGRTRTEAFF. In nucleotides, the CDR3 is TGTGCCAGCAGTTTATTCGGACAGGGGAGAACACGCACTGAAGCTTTCTTT.